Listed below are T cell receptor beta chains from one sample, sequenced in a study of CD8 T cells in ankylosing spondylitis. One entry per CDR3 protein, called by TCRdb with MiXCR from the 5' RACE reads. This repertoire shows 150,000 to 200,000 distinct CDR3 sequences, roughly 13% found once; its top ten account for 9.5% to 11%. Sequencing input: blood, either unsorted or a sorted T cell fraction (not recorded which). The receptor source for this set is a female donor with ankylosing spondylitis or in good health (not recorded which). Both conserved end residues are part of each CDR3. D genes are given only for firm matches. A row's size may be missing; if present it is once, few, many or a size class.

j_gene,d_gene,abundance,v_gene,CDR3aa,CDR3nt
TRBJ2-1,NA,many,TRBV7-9,CASSSRGAEAYNEQFF,TGTGCCAGCAGCTCCAGGGGAGCGGAGGCGTACAATGAGCAGTTCTTC
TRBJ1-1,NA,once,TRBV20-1,CSARETGQLGAGAFF,TGCAGTGCTAGAGAGACGGGCCAACTAGGTGCTGGAGCTTTCTTT
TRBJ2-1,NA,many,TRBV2,CASSESWLTQNPNEQFF,TGTGCCAGCAGTGAAAGTTGGCTGACTCAGAACCCGAATGAGCAGTTCTTC
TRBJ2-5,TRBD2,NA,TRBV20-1,CSTPGRTSGQETQYF,TGCAGTACACCCGGACGAACTAGCGGCCAAGAGACCCAGTACTTC
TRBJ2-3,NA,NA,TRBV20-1,CSAILGGSTDTQYF,TGCAGTGCTATCCTCGGGGGAAGCACAGATACGCAGTATTTT
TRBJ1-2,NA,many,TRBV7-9,CASSSQLNYGYTF,TGTGCCAGCAGCTCACAGCTTAACTATGGCTACACCTTC
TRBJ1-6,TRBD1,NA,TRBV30,CAWTQVRGRVSPLHF,TGTGCCTGGACGCAGGTCAGGGGGCGGGTTTCACCCCTCCACTTT
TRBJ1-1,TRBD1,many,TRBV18,CASSSGQGKAEAFF,TGTGCCAGCTCCTCCGGACAGGGTAAGGCTGAAGCTTTCTTT
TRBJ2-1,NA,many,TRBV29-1,CSVEYGPNEQFF,TGCAGCGTTGAATACGGGCCGAATGAGCAGTTCTTC
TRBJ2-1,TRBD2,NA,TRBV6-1,CASSPTSGIEQFF,TGTGCCAGCAGCCCGACTAGCGGGATTGAGCAGTTCTTC
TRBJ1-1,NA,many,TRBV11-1,CASSLARGRGPPNTEAFF,TGTGCCAGCAGCTTAGCGAGGGGAAGGGGCCCCCCGAACACTGAAGCTTTCTTT
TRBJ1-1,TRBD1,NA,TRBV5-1,CASSSPGQGAGGEAFF,TGCGCCAGCAGCTCTCCGGGACAGGGGGCAGGAGGGGAAGCTTTCTTT
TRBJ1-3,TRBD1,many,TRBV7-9,CASSPGGPSGNTIYF,TGTGCCAGCAGCCCAGGGGGGCCCTCTGGAAACACCATATATTTT
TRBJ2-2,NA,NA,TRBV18,CASSPRQLGFANTGELFF,TGTGCCAGCTCTCCAAGACAGCTAGGCTTTGCGAACACCGGGGAGCTGTTTTTT
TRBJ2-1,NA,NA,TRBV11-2,CASSLFVGDEQFF,TGTGCCAGCAGCTTATTTGTAGGGGATGAGCAGTTCTTC
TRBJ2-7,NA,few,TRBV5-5,CASSHNGLAQYEQYF,TGTGCCAGCAGCCACAATGGGCTAGCACAGTACGAGCAGTACTTC
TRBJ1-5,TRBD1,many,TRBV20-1,CSARPGTGNQPQHF,TGCAGTGCTAGGCCCGGGACAGGGAATCAGCCCCAGCATTTT
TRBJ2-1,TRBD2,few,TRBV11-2,CASSMGLAGRSSYNEQFF,TGTGCCAGCAGCATGGGACTAGCGGGCAGGAGCTCCTACAATGAGCAGTTCTTC
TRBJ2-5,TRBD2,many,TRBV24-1,CATSDARTSGETQYF,TGTGCCACCAGTGATGCCCGGACTAGCGGAGAGACCCAGTACTTC
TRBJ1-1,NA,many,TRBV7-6,CASSLGGGWQNTEAFF,TGTGCCAGCAGCTTAGGGGGCGGGTGGCAGAACACTGAAGCTTTCTTT
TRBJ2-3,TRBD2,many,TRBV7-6,CASSLGTSGTDTQYF,TGTGCCAGCAGTCTGGGGACTAGCGGCACAGATACGCAGTATTTT
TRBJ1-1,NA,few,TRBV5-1,CASRLGNTEAFF,TGCGCCAGCAGACTGGGCAACACTGAAGCTTTCTTT
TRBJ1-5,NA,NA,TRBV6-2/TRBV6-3,CASSWKGVSNQPQHF,TGTGCCAGCAGCTGGAAGGGGGTTAGCAATCAGCCCCAGCATTTT
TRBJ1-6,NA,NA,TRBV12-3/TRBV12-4,CASSFGGTKDSPLHF,TGTGCCAGCAGTTTCGGGGGGACAAAGGATTCACCCCTCCACTTT
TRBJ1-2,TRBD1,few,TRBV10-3,CAISESTGGNYGYTF,TGTGCCATCAGTGAGTCGACAGGGGGCAACTATGGCTACACCTTC
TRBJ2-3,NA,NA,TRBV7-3,CASSLRGGARTDTQYF,TGTGCCAGCAGCTTACGAGGCGGGGCTCGCACAGATACGCAGTATTTT
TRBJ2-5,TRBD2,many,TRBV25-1,CASSLAGAQETQYF,TGTGCCAGCAGTTTAGCGGGGGCCCAAGAGACCCAGTACTTC
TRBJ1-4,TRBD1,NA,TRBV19,CASSIAWDSEKLFF,TGTGCCAGTAGTATAGCGTGGGACAGTGAAAAACTGTTTTTT
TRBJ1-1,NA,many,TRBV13,CASSLLAAMNTEAFF,TGTGCCAGCAGCTTACTTGCAGCTATGAACACTGAAGCTTTCTTT
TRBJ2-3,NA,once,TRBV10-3,CAISRSGADTQYF,TGTGCCATTAGCAGATCGGGCGCAGATACGCAGTATTTT
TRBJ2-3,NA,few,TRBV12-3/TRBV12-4,CASSLREDGRQYF,TGTGCCAGCAGTTTGCGCGAGGACGGGAGGCAGTATTTT
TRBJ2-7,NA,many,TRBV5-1,CASTDGAYEQYF,TGCGCCAGCACGGACGGAGCCTACGAGCAGTACTTC
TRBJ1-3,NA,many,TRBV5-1,CVSSLPEMGGNTIYF,TGCGTCAGCAGCCTACCCGAGATGGGTGGAAACACCATATATTTT
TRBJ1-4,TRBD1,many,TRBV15,CATSSGDRNNEKLFF,TGTGCCACCAGCAGTGGGGACAGGAATAATGAAAAACTGTTTTTT
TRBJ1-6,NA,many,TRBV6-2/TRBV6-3,CASSYQGRRSPLHF,TGTGCCAGCAGTTATCAGGGGAGGAGATCACCCCTCCACTTT
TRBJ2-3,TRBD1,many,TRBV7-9,CASTSGQATDTQYF,TGTGCCAGCACCTCTGGACAGGCCACAGATACGCAGTATTTT
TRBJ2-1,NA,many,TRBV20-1,CSASLAESSYNEQFF,TGCAGTGCTAGCTTAGCGGAAAGCTCCTACAATGAGCAGTTCTTC
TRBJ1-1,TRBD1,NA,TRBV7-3,CASSRQGGDTEAFF,TGTGCCAGCAGTAGACAGGGAGGAGACACTGAAGCTTTCTTT
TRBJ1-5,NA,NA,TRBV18,CASSPIGDGQPQHF,TGTGCCAGCTCACCAATAGGTGATGGGCAGCCCCAGCATTTT
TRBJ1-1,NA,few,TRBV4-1,CASSQDNVGMNTEAFF,TGCGCCAGCAGCCAAGATAATGTGGGAATGAACACTGAAGCTTTCTTT
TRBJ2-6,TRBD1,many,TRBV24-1,CATSESGTGLGGANVLTF,TGTGCCACCAGTGAGTCCGGGACAGGGCTTGGGGGGGCCAACGTCCTGACTTTC
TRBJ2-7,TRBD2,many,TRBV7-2,CASSARLAHGYEQYF,TGTGCCAGCAGCGCTAGACTAGCCCACGGCTACGAGCAGTACTTC
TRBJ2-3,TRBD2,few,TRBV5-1,CASSLTGTSGTTDTQYF,TGCGCCAGCAGCTTAACCGGGACTAGCGGGACCACAGATACGCAGTATTTT
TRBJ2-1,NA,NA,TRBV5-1,CASMRGNTINEQFF,TGCGCCAGCATGAGAGGGAATACAATTAATGAGCAGTTCTTC